Shown below are 23 T cell receptor beta chains from a single sample sequenced in a study of cytomegalovirus exposure and HLA in healthy donors. It was with 60 Vbeta and 13 Jbeta primers that the PCR ran. TCRdb's table, derived via immunoSEQ multiplex PCR, lists solely in-frame clones and lacks some. Of around 140,000 clones in the sample, more than 75% were seen once. Sequences were obtained from PBMCs. The receptors come from a man younger than 30 in good health and CMV-seropositive.

The V call is TRBV7-6, the J call TRBJ2-1; D might be TRBD1 (6 bases). V was pared by 6 bases and J by 0 bases, with 12 bases between. CDR1 and CDR2 from the germline V gene are SGHVS and FNYEAQ. This CDR3 has 15 residues. The CDR3 here is CASSTDRSSYNEQFF. CDR3 coding DNA: TGTGCCAGCAGTACCGACAGGAGCTCCTACAATGAGCAGTTCTTC.

This chain links TRBV7-2 with TRBJ1-4; 9 bases line up with TRBD1. The CDR3 is made up of 18 amino acids. V shed 1 base and J 0 bases; nucleotides not matched to a gene: 6. The germline V gene has CDR1 SGHTA and CDR2 FQGNSA. The chain's CDR3 is CASSLGGQGSATNEKLFF. The CDR3, as DNA: TGTGCCAGCAGCTTAGGGGGACAGGGCTCTGCAACTAATGAAAAACTGTTTTTT.

The chain joins TRBV6-5 to TRBJ2-7; TRBD1 matches at 11 bases. Germline V gene lookup returns CDR1 MNHEY and CDR2 SVGAGI. CDR3 length: 15 amino acids. V lost 7 bases and J lost 3; bases outside the gene matches: 8. The CDR3 DNA sequence: TGTGCCAGCACCCCAGGGACAGGGGGTTTCTACGAGCAGTACTTC. Translated, it gives CASTPGTGGFYEQYF.

The genes are TRBV6-1 and TRBJ2-3; TRBD1 aligns across 10 bases. V shed 5 bases and J 3 bases; nucleotides not matched to a gene: 5. The germline CDR1 and CDR2 sequences are MNHNS and SASEGT. The CDR3 loop spans 15 amino acids. CDR3 nucleotides: TGTGCCAGCAGTCCGTGGACAGGGGGAACAGATACGCAGTATTTT. Residues: CASSPWTGGTDTQYF.

V gene TRBV9 combines with J gene TRBJ2-1; weak D call: TRBD2 (6 bases). The germline V gene has CDR1 SGDLS and CDR2 YYNGEE. CDR3 length equals 15 residues. V lost 7 bases and J lost 4, with 18 bases in between. The CDR3 coding sequence is TGTGCCAGCGGGGAGCGGGTTGGTGTTTACAATGAGCAGTTCTTC. It codes for CASGERVGVYNEQFF.

With regard to this clone: Germline and junction disagree at one end, which may indicate a read error. The chain has TRBV27 and TRBJ1-1; D remains ambiguous. Germline V lookup: CDR1 MNHEY, CDR2 SMNVEV (reference sequence). The CDR3 is 14 amino acids. The CDR3 DNA sequence: TGTGCCGGCAGTTTTCTAGGTCCGAACACTGAAGCTTTCTTT. The encoded protein is CAGSFLGPNTEAFF.

The chain links TRBV5-1 to TRBJ2-5; 8 bases line up with TRBD2. V gave up 0 bases and J gave up 2 bases; unmatched junction bases: 9. This CDR3 is 17 amino acids long. CDR1 and CDR2 (germline): SGHRS, YFSETQ. In nucleotides, the CDR3 is TGCGCCAGCAGCTTGGCCGGGGCTAGCGGGTTTCAAGAGACCCAGTACTTC. This encodes CASSLAGASGFQETQYF.

This sequence joins TRBV4-1 and TRBJ1-1; D is unresolved. The CDR3 consists of 15 residues. V dropped 5 bases and J dropped 1 base, with 14 bases sitting between them. The germline CDR1 and CDR2 sequences are MGHRA and YSYEKL. CDR3 amino acids: CASSFEGQQNTEAFF. The CDR3 nucleotides read TGCGCCAGCAGCTTTGAGGGTCAGCAGAACACTGAAGCTTTCTTT.

V usage is TRBV2 and J usage is TRBJ2-3; possibly TRBD2 for D (5 bases). V was pared by 5 bases and J by 6 bases, with 21 bases between. From germline, CDR1 is SNHLY and CDR2 FYNNEI. This CDR3 spans 16 amino acids. The CDR3 bases are TGTGCCAGCAGTTTTCCGCCGGGTACCGGGGTTGATACGCAGTATTTT. Translating it yields CASSFPPGTGVDTQYF.

This chain connects TRBV2 to TRBJ1-1; 10 positions agree with TRBD1. Trimming at V came to 6 bases and at J to 4 bases, leaving 8 bases not matched to a gene. This CDR3 region has 15 residues. Germline CDR1 SNHLY, CDR2 FYNNEI. For the CDR3, the DNA is TGTGCCAGCAGCGAGGGACAGGGGTTTCTCACTGAAGCTTTCTTT. Protein: CASSEGQGFLTEAFF.

The chain has TRBV5-6 and TRBJ2-1; D not certain. Trimming shortened V by 7 bases and J by 4 bases, and 12 bases separated the two germline ends. This CDR3 is 13 amino acids long. From germline, CDR1 is SGHDT and CDR2 YYEEEE. For the CDR3, the DNA is TGTGCCAGCGGATATGAGGCGTACAATGAGCAGTTCTTC. Its translation: CASGYEAYNEQFF.

The rearrangement joins TRBV7-9 to TRBJ1-5, with 7 bases identical to TRBD1. Germline lookup yields CDR1 SEHNR and CDR2 FQNEAQ (reference sequence). The CDR3 consists of 15 residues. The junction had 9 bases not matched to a gene; V was cut back by 5 bases and J by 5 bases. The CDR3 DNA sequence: TGTGCCAGCAGCCCGGGACAGAGGGGCTATCAGCCCCAGCATTTT. Encoded protein: CASSPGQRGYQPQHF.

V usage is TRBV19 and J usage is TRBJ2-6; D gene uncertain. The CDR3 contains 13 residues. The V gene lost 3 bases and the J gene lost 3 bases, with 3 bases spanning the gap. Germline CDR1 is LNHDA and CDR2 is SQIVND (reference sequence). DNA of the CDR3: TGTGCCAGTAGTATCAATGGGGCCAACGTCCTGACTTTC. It translates to CASSINGANVLTF.

The chain is built from TRBV28 and TRBJ1-2; D perhaps matches TRBD1 (6 bases). Germline V gene data show CDR1 as MDHEN and CDR2 as SYDVKM. V lost 5 bases, J lost 8 bases, and 21 bases lay in between. The CDR3 contains 15 residues. CDR3 loop: CASSLTPGERGGYTF. Written as DNA, the CDR3 is TGTGCCAGCAGTCTCACCCCAGGGGAACGGGGAGGCTACACCTTC.

The V gene is TRBV28, the J gene TRBJ2-3, with 9 positions matching TRBD2. CDR3 size: 15 residues. Looked up from germline, CDR1 is MDHEN and CDR2 is SYDVKM. After removal of 7 bases from V and 1 base from J, the junction contained 6 bases not matched to a gene. The CDR3 nucleotides are TGTGCCAGCATTGCGGGAGGGCCGGGCACAGATACGCAGTATTTT. This encodes CASIAGGPGTDTQYF.

This chain uses TRBV19 with TRBJ1-5, with D tentatively TRBD1 (6 bases). This CDR3 has 16 residues. V lost 7 bases and J lost 0, with 16 bases in between. Per germline, CDR1 LNHDA and CDR2 SQIVND (reference sequence). CDR3: CASISRGAYSNQPQHF. The CDR3 nucleotides read TGTGCCAGTATTTCCAGGGGTGCCTATAGCAATCAGCCCCAGCATTTT.

The rearrangement joins TRBV30 to TRBJ1-1; 12 bases match TRBD1. Germline V gene sequence: CDR1 GTSNPN, CDR2 SVGIG (reference sequence). This CDR3 is built from 15 residues. J lost 4 bases, V lost 4 bases, and 7 bases had no gene match. Here the CDR3 DNA reads TGTGCCTGGACATCCGGGACAGGGGGCCGCACTGAAGCTTTCTTT. Translating gives CAWTSGTGGRTEAFF.

The chain uses TRBV4-1 and TRBJ1-1; D is perhaps TRBD1 (6 bases). V lost 0 bases and J 8 bases, leaving 7 bases between the germline ends. Germline lookup yields CDR1 MGHRA and CDR2 YSYEKL. The CDR3 runs 12 residues. CDR3 in amino acids: CASSQDGTEAFF. CDR3 DNA: TGCGCCAGCAGCCAAGATGGGACAGAAGCTTTCTTT.

This clone was seen a few times. This rearrangement joins TRBV15 to TRBJ2-7, with 14 bases that match TRBD2. This CDR3 is 14 amino acids long. CDR1 LNHNV and CDR2 YYDKDF come from the germline V gene (reference sequence). The trim removed 9 bases at V and 3 bases at J, leaving 4 bases unmatched. The CDR3 coding sequence is TGTGCCACTAGAGGGACTAGCGGGAGCTACGAGCAGTACTTC. It codes for CATRGTSGSYEQYF. Full variable domain (remainder filled in from reference TRBV15 and TRBJ2-7): DAMVIQNPRYQVTQFGKPVTLSCSQTLNHNVMYWYQQKSSQAPKLLFHYYDKDFNNEADTPDNFQSRRPNTSFCFLDIRSPGLGDTAMYLCATRGTSGSYEQYFGPGTRLTVT.

The chain uses TRBV28 and TRBJ1-5; 9 bases agree with TRBD1. Trimming removed 4 bases from V and 4 bases from J; junction bases left unmatched: 5. Germline lookup yields CDR1 MDHEN and CDR2 SYDVKM. The CDR3 is 15 residues long. As DNA, the CDR3 is TGTGCCAGCAGTTCCACAGGGGGCAAAAATCAGCCCCAGCATTTT. Protein product: CASSSTGGKNQPQHF.

This sequence joins TRBV6-1 and TRBJ2-1; D not certain. This CDR3 has 15 amino acids. V lost 1 base, J lost 6 bases, and 13 bases lay in between. Germline V gives CDR1 MNHNS, CDR2 SASEGT. CDR3 in DNA: TGTGCCAGCAGTGAAGGGTATCAGTCAGTCAATGAGCAGTTCTTC. It is translated as CASSEGYQSVNEQFF.

CDR3 amino acids: CASSLTPPPNTEAFF. The CDR3 DNA sequence: TGTGCCAGCAGTTTAACACCCCCCCCGAACACTGAAGCTTTCTTT. The chain recombines TRBV28 with TRBJ1-1; D not certain. Germline lookup yields CDR1 MDHEN and CDR2 SYDVKM. The CDR3 is made up of 15 amino acids. The ends were cut back, 2 bases at V and 1 base at J, with 11 bases in the middle. Together with reference TRBV28 and TRBJ1-1, the CDR3 gives the full variable domain: DVKVTQSSRYLVKRTGEKVFLECVQDMDHENMFWYRQDPGLGLRLIYFSYDVKMKEKGDIPEGYSVSREKKERFSLILESASTNQTSMYLCASSLTPPPNTEAFFGQGTRLTVV.

This chain uses TRBV7-8 with TRBJ1-5; D might be TRBD1 (6 bases). The CDR3 runs to 15 residues. With 0 bases removed from V and 2 bases from J, the gap between germline ends came to 8 bases. Germline CDR1 SGHVS, CDR2 FQNEAQ. Here the CDR3 reads CASSLAGGRNQPQHF. The CDR3 nucleotides read TGTGCCAGCAGCTTAGCAGGGGGTCGCAATCAGCCCCAGCATTTT.